One sample yielded the 21 T cell receptor beta chains listed below, sequenced in a study of T cell responses to AZD1222 COVID-19 vaccine. Measured with immunoSEQ multiplex PCR; TCRdb has only the in-frame clones, and not every one. Of 170,000 or so clones in the sample, 90% to 95% were seen once. Sequences were derived from peripheral blood, sampled 28 days after the second dose of the MenACWY control vaccine. These receptors came from an adult who received the MenACWY meningococcal vaccine as a control.

V usage is TRBV7-3 and J usage is TRBJ2-1; 13 positions agree with TRBD2. The germline V gene encodes CDR1 SGHTA and CDR2 FQGTGA. The V segment lost 8 bases and the J segment 0 bases; nucleotides outside the gene matches: 13. The CDR3 has 19 amino acids. CDR3 region: CASSPFPGLAGVSYNEQFF. The CDR3 DNA sequence: TGTGCCAGCTCGCCATTCCCCGGACTAGCGGGGGTCTCCTACAATGAGCAGTTCTTC.

The chain couples TRBV24-1 to TRBJ1-5; the D is unclear. The CDR3 covers 16 residues. Trimming pared 5 bases from V and 3 bases from J, leaving 16 bases between. The germline V gene has CDR1 KGHDR and CDR2 SFDVKD. The CDR3 DNA reads TGTGCCACCAGTGCCAAAGGGCAGTCCGCCAATCAGCCCCAGCATTTT. Protein product: CATSAKGQSANQPQHF.

The chain recombines TRBV10-1 with TRBJ2-1, with D tentatively TRBD2 (5 bases). CDR3 size: 15 residues. V was shortened by 6 bases and J by 2 bases, with 14 bases between the two germline ends. Germline CDR1 is WNHNN and CDR2 is SYGVQD (reference sequence). This CDR3 is CASSGGLDPYNEQFF. CDR3 DNA: TGCGCCAGCAGCGGCGGACTGGATCCCTACAATGAGCAGTTCTTC.

The gene calls are TRBV1 and TRBJ2-7; the table calls TRBD2, which could not be checked here. TRBV1 is shown as a pseudogene. The CDR3 is made up of 19 amino acids. CDR3 bases: TGCACCAGCAGCCAAGAAACAAGCGAGACCGAAGCACACGACTACGAGCAGTACTTC. It specifies CTSSQETSETEAHDYEQYF.

This chain links TRBV9 with TRBJ1-6; TRBD1 matches 9 bases. The CDR3 runs 17 residues. Germline V lookup: CDR1 SGDLS, CDR2 YYNGEE. J gave up 4 bases and V 5 bases, and 10 bases lay outside the gene matches. Here the CDR3 DNA reads TGTGCCAGCAGTGGTCGGGACAGGGCTGGTTATAATTCACCCCTCCACTTT. Protein sequence: CASSGRDRAGYNSPLHF.

V gene TRBV4-1 combines with J gene TRBJ2-5; TRBD1 matches 8 bases. The CDR3 runs 15 residues. CDR1 MGHRA and CDR2 YSYEKL come from the germline V gene. V shed 1 base, J shed 7 bases, and the junction held 8 bases outside the gene matches. The CDR3 here is CASSQVPTGVGTQYF. The CDR3 region has the DNA TGCGCCAGCAGCCAAGTACCGACAGGGGTCGGGACCCAGTACTTC.

V is TRBV25-1 and J is TRBJ1-5; TRBD1 matches at 7 bases. The CDR3 runs to 16 residues. V dropped 4 bases and J dropped 2; count of bases not matched to a gene: 8. Looked up from germline, CDR1 is MGHDK and CDR2 is SYGVNS. CDR3 residues: CASSAGGSSRNQPQHF. CDR3 DNA: TGTGCCAGCAGTGCAGGGGGAAGCTCTCGCAATCAGCCCCAGCATTTT.

The CDR3 loop is CASSEPRRNYGYTF. CDR3 bases: TGTGCCAGCAGTGAGCCCCGCCGGAACTATGGCTACACCTTC. The rearrangement links TRBV25-1 to TRBJ1-2; D is undetermined. The CDR3 runs 14 residues. Trimming took 3 bases from V and 2 from J, leaving 10 bases between them. Germline assignment: CDR1 MGHDK and CDR2 SYGVNS.

Of note for this clone: The same CDR3 also results from other DNA sequences found in this sample. The chain is built from TRBV18 and TRBJ1-4; D remains ambiguous. Trimming took off 3 bases at V and 5 bases at J, with 7 bases between the two ends. The CDR3 contains 13 residues. The V gene's germline CDR1 is KGHSH and CDR2 LQKENI. CDR3 loop: CASSPGLNEKLFF. The CDR3 nucleotides are TGTGCCAGCTCACCCGGACTCAATGAAAAACTGTTTTTT.

This chain links TRBV29-1 with TRBJ1-5; D is uncertain. The CDR3 is 13 amino acids. V lost 4 bases and J 3 bases, leaving 10 bases between the germline ends. The V gene's germline CDR1 is SQVTM and CDR2 ANQGSEA. The CDR3 DNA reads as TGCAGCGTTGGGGAAAACCTCAATCAGCCCCAGCATTTT. Its protein product is CSVGENLNQPQHF.

The genes are TRBV19 and TRBJ2-1; D call uncertain. The CDR3 loop spans 13 amino acids. Germline CDR1 LNHDA, CDR2 SQIVND (reference sequence). Between the trimmed V and J ends, which lost 0 bases and 10 bases, there was a span of 10 bases. CDR3 loop: CASSIDLRLEQFF. The CDR3 DNA follows: TGTGCCAGTAGTATAGATCTGAGGTTGGAGCAGTTCTTC.

The chain combines TRBV5-1 with TRBJ2-3; TRBD1 is a possible D gene (5 bases). This CDR3 region has 15 residues. V lost 1 base and J 2 bases, leaving 11 bases between the germline ends. CDR1 is SGHRS, CDR2 YFSETQ, per germline. The CDR3 spells CASSLQGLSTDTQYF. CDR3 nucleotides: TGCGCCAGCAGCTTGCAGGGCCTATCCACAGATACGCAGTATTTT.

The chain uses TRBV11-2 and TRBJ2-1; D uncertain. Germline V gene sequence: CDR1 SGHAT, CDR2 FQNNGV. Trimming took 1 base from V and 6 from J, leaving 7 bases between them. This CDR3 has 13 residues. CDR3 amino acids: CASSLGTSNEQFF. Here the CDR3 DNA reads TGTGCCAGCAGCTTAGGGACCTCCAATGAGCAGTTCTTC.

In this sample, this clone turned up once. The V gene is TRBV5-4, the J gene TRBJ1-2; 8 bases are shared with TRBD1. The V gene end was trimmed by 4 bases and the J gene end by 8 bases; junction bases not matched to a gene: 19. The CDR3 is made up of 17 amino acids. The germline gives CDR1 SGHNT, CDR2 YYREEE (reference sequence). This CDR3 is CASSPSDRVGRGGGYTF. DNA for the CDR3: TGTGCCAGCAGCCCGTCGGACAGGGTGGGTCGTGGAGGCGGCTACACCTTC.

The chain recombines TRBV5-1 with TRBJ2-5, with D hard to call. The V gene lost 1 base and the J gene lost 5 bases, with 12 bases spanning the gap. The CDR3 length is 14 residues. Germline values: CDR1 SGHRS, CDR2 YFSETQ. CDR3 DNA: TGCGCCAGCAGCTTGTCGACCCCAACGGAGACCCAGTACTTC. This translates into CASSLSTPTETQYF.

This chain links TRBV6-4 with TRBJ1-5, with D tentatively TRBD1 (6 bases). The V gene lost 10 bases and the J gene lost 5 bases, with 21 bases spanning the gap. The CDR3 loop spans 15 amino acids. Germline loops: CDR1 MRHNA, CDR2 SNTAGT. The CDR3 loop is CATLSRGGNHQPQHF. As DNA, the CDR3 is TGTGCCACCTTGAGCCGAGGGGGTAATCATCAGCCCCAGCATTTT.

This chain joins TRBV18 and TRBJ1-1, with no clear D. Germline lookup yields CDR1 KGHSH and CDR2 LQKENI. Trimming took 3 bases from V and 0 from J, leaving 11 bases between them. This CDR3 comprises 15 residues. CDR3 DNA: TGTGCCAGCTCACCCCTCGACACCTTGAACACTGAAGCTTTCTTT. This translates into CASSPLDTLNTEAFF.

This clone was seen just once. The V call is TRBV4-2, the J call TRBJ2-1, with D uncertain. CDR1 is LGHNA, CDR2 YNFKEQ, per germline. V was clipped by 0 bases and J by 8 bases, with 8 bases between them. This CDR3 has 13 residues. CDR3 loop: CASSQEGPYEQFF. The CDR3, as DNA: TGTGCCAGCAGCCAAGAAGGGCCGTATGAGCAGTTCTTC.

CDR3 sequence: CASSVTGITDTDTQYF. In DNA form, the CDR3 reads TGTGCCAGCAGCGTGACAGGGATCACCGACACAGATACGCAGTATTTT. The chain links TRBV9 to TRBJ2-3, with 7 positions matching TRBD1. CDR3 length: 16 amino acids. Per the germline V gene, CDR1 is SGDLS and CDR2 is YYNGEE. With 2 bases clipped from V and 2 bases from J, the junction kept 8 bases outside the gene matches.

V is TRBV13 and J is TRBJ2-7, with D maybe TRBD2 (7 bases). The CDR3 is 15 residues long. V was clipped by 1 base and J by 6 bases, with 16 bases between them. CDR1 is PRHDT and CDR2 is FYEKMQ in the germline V gene (reference sequence). The CDR3 loop reads CASSLVGGRLSEQYF. The CDR3 DNA reads as TGTGCCAGCAGCTTAGTCGGGGGGCGGCTTTCCGAGCAGTACTTC.

This clone appeared a few times. The rearrangement joins TRBV20-1 to TRBJ1-2, with 7 bases lining up with TRBD1. CDR3 length: 11 amino acids. Germline-derived CDR1 and CDR2 are DFQATT and SNEGSKA (reference sequence). V shed 5 bases and J 12 bases; nucleotides not matched to a gene: 9. CDR3: CSARTGGLDTF. Written as DNA, the CDR3 is TGCAGTGCTCGGACAGGAGGTTTGGACACCTTC.